This TCR beta chain was sequenced in a study of long-term antiretroviral therapy in people with HIV. An immunoSEQ assay, version v3.0, was performed at survey level. Method: immunoSEQ multiplex PCR; TCRdb's copy keeps in-frame clones and lacks some. Counted here are 6,000 or so clones, more than 60% occurring once; the ten biggest clones make up roughly 16%. Findings and caveats of the study: After ART, diversity increased yet remained lower than transplant donor controls.

Concerning this clone itself: What it recognizes is unknown.

The CDR3 runs 12 residues. The V gene lost 2 bases and the J gene lost 8 bases, with 10 bases spanning the gap. CDR1 and CDR2 (germline): SGHRS, YFSETQ. The starting material was unsorted PBMCs, obtained 0.5 years before starting antiretroviral therapy. This sequence was found in a man aged 35 to 55 with HIV. The genes are TRBV5-1 and TRBJ1-2, with D maybe TRBD1 (6 bases). CDR3 DNA: TGCGCCAGCAGCTTCGGGGGGCTCGGCTACACCTTC. This codes for CASSFGGLGYTF.